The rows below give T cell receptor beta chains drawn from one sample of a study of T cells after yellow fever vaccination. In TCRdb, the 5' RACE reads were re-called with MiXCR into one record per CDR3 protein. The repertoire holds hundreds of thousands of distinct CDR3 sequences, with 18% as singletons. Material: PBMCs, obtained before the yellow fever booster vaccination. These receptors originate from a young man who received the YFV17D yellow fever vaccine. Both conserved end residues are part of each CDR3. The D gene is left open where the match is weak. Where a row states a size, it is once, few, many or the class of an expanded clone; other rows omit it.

CDR3 DNA: TGTGCCAGCAGCTATGTCGGGGCCCTTTCCAATGAGCAGTTCTTC; CDR3 protein: CASSYVGALSNEQFF; D gene: NA; clone size: few; J gene: TRBJ2-1; V gene: TRBV11-2
CDR3 DNA: TGTGCCACCGGTGGCGGGACAGGAGGGTCAGAGACCCAGTACTTC; CDR3 protein: CATGGGTGGSETQYF; D gene: TRBD1; clone size: few; J gene: TRBJ2-5; V gene: TRBV19
CDR3 DNA: TGTGCCAGCAGCTTGGACAGTTTGCTGTTCTTC; CDR3 protein: CASSLDSLLFF; D gene: NA; clone size: few; J gene: TRBJ2-1; V gene: TRBV5-6
CDR3 DNA: TGCAGTGCCCTAAGGGGGGCAGGGGCCTCCTACAATGAGCAGTTCTTC; CDR3 protein: CSALRGAGASYNEQFF; D gene: NA; clone size: NA; J gene: TRBJ2-1; V gene: TRBV20-1
CDR3 DNA: TGTGCCAGCAGAGTGCAGCGGGGGGGCCTTGGTGAGCAGTTCTTC; CDR3 protein: CASRVQRGGLGEQFF; D gene: TRBD2; clone size: NA; J gene: TRBJ2-1; V gene: TRBV11-2
CDR3 DNA: TGTGCCAGCAGTAATCGGATGCGCACAGATACGCAGTATTTT; CDR3 protein: CASSNRMRTDTQYF; D gene: NA; clone size: NA; J gene: TRBJ2-3; V gene: TRBV2
CDR3 DNA: TGTGCCAGCAGTCAGGGACAGAGCTCCTACGAGCAGTACTTC; CDR3 protein: CASSQGQSSYEQYF; D gene: TRBD1; clone size: many; J gene: TRBJ2-7; V gene: TRBV6-2/TRBV6-3
CDR3 DNA: TGCAGTGCCCAGGTGGTGGTTAGGGACACTGAAGCTTTCTTT; CDR3 protein: CSAQVVVRDTEAFF; D gene: NA; clone size: NA; J gene: TRBJ1-1; V gene: TRBV20-1
CDR3 DNA: TGTGCCAGCAGATCCCCCGGGACAGCCTCCTACGAGCAGTACTTC; CDR3 protein: CASRSPGTASYEQYF; D gene: TRBD1; clone size: NA; J gene: TRBJ2-7; V gene: TRBV7-2
CDR3 DNA: TGTGCCAGCAGCTCCGAGGCGGGGCCCGCAAACATTCAGTACTTC; CDR3 protein: CASSSEAGPANIQYF; D gene: NA; clone size: few; J gene: TRBJ2-4; V gene: TRBV7-9
CDR3 DNA: TGTGCCAGCAGTTTCCATGGGGTCCGAAACTTAGCGGGGCTTCAAGAGACCCAGTACTTC; CDR3 protein: CASSFHGVRNLAGLQETQYF; D gene: TRBD2; clone size: NA; J gene: TRBJ2-5; V gene: TRBV28
CDR3 DNA: TGTGCCAGCAGTAGTACACGGAAGGGGGCTGAGCAGTTCTTC; CDR3 protein: CASSSTRKGAEQFF; D gene: TRBD1; clone size: many; J gene: TRBJ2-1; V gene: TRBV12-3/TRBV12-4
CDR3 DNA: TGTGCCAGCAGCCTCGGGGGTTCTGGGGCCAACTTCCTGACTTTC; CDR3 protein: CASSLGGSGANFLTF; D gene: NA; clone size: NA; J gene: TRBJ2-6; V gene: TRBV7-3
CDR3 DNA: TGTGCCAGCAGCTTAGAGCGCCGGGACACGAATGAGCAGTTCTTC; CDR3 protein: CASSLERRDTNEQFF; D gene: NA; clone size: few; J gene: TRBJ2-1; V gene: TRBV7-8
CDR3 DNA: TGTGCCAGCAGCCCGGACGGGGGTCGGCATACGCAGTATTTT; CDR3 protein: CASSPDGGRHTQYF; D gene: NA; clone size: many; J gene: TRBJ2-3; V gene: TRBV11-2
CDR3 DNA: TGTGCCAGCTCTTCTGTATTTAGCAATCAGCCCCAGCATTTT; CDR3 protein: CASSSVFSNQPQHF; D gene: NA; clone size: few; J gene: TRBJ1-5; V gene: TRBV18
CDR3 DNA: TGCAGCGTCACCCAGGGTAACTCTGGAAACACCATATATTTT; CDR3 protein: CSVTQGNSGNTIYF; D gene: NA; clone size: few; J gene: TRBJ1-3; V gene: TRBV29-1
CDR3 DNA: TGTGCCATCAGGCCCGAAGGGGAATTACAGGGTGGCTACACCTTC; CDR3 protein: CAIRPEGELQGGYTF; D gene: NA; clone size: few; J gene: TRBJ1-2; V gene: TRBV10-3
CDR3 DNA: TGTGCCACCACCCCCGTTTCAGGGGAAAAAAAACTGTTTTTT; CDR3 protein: CATTPVSGEKKLFF; D gene: NA; clone size: NA; J gene: TRBJ1-4; V gene: TRBV15
CDR3 DNA: TGTGCCATCAGTGGAGACAGGGGTTCTCTCGACCAGCAGTACTTC; CDR3 protein: CAISGDRGSLDQQYF; D gene: TRBD1; clone size: NA; J gene: TRBJ2-7; V gene: TRBV10-3
CDR3 DNA: TGTGCCACCAGTGATCAGGACCGCGAGCAGTTCTTC; CDR3 protein: CATSDQDREQFF; D gene: NA; clone size: many; J gene: TRBJ2-1; V gene: TRBV24-1
CDR3 DNA: TGTGCCAGCAGCTTATTGGACAGGGGGCTGACCGGGGAGCTGTTTTTT; CDR3 protein: CASSLLDRGLTGELFF; D gene: TRBD1; clone size: NA; J gene: TRBJ2-2; V gene: TRBV5-6
CDR3 DNA: TGTGCCAGCAGCTTAGCGGGGTCGGCAGGGCAAGAGACCCAGTACTTC; CDR3 protein: CASSLAGSAGQETQYF; D gene: NA; clone size: few; J gene: TRBJ2-5; V gene: TRBV7-2
CDR3 DNA: TGTGCCAGCAGTGCCCGCCCCGGACAGACTGAAGCTTTCTTT; CDR3 protein: CASSARPGQTEAFF; D gene: NA; clone size: few; J gene: TRBJ1-1; V gene: TRBV12-3/TRBV12-4
CDR3 DNA: TGCGCCAGCAGCGCGACAGGGGGTATCGGGGAGCTGTTTTTT; CDR3 protein: CASSATGGIGELFF; D gene: TRBD1; clone size: NA; J gene: TRBJ2-2; V gene: TRBV5-1
CDR3 DNA: TGTGCCAGCACGGTTAGCGGGTACCACTACGAGCAGTACTTC; CDR3 protein: CASTVSGYHYEQYF; D gene: TRBD2; clone size: NA; J gene: TRBJ2-7; V gene: TRBV27
CDR3 DNA: TGTGCCAGCAGCCTGGACCCCTCTAAGCAGTTCTTC; CDR3 protein: CASSLDPSKQFF; D gene: NA; clone size: many; J gene: TRBJ2-1; V gene: TRBV7-2
CDR3 DNA: TGTGCCAGCAGCCTTTGGGCAGGGGGCATGGGCACTGAAGCTTTCTTT; CDR3 protein: CASSLWAGGMGTEAFF; D gene: TRBD1; clone size: few; J gene: TRBJ1-1; V gene: TRBV7-2
CDR3 DNA: TGTGCCACCAGCAGAGCCGAAAACACCGGGGAGCTGTTTTTT; CDR3 protein: CATSRAENTGELFF; D gene: NA; clone size: few; J gene: TRBJ2-2; V gene: TRBV15